A selection of T cell receptor beta chains follows, all from one sample in a study of response to subunit inactivated influenza vaccine. Using its own MiXCR run on the RT-PCR reads, TCRdb lists one record per CDR3 protein. The data contain 450,000 to 600,000 distinct CDR3 sequences, roughly 7.6% of them seen just once; the ten biggest clones take up about an eighth. Sequenced material: PBMCs from blood, taken roughly 24 months after vaccination. Every receptor here comes from a man between 45 and 75 years old who received an inactivated influenza vaccine. Both conserved end residues are part of each CDR3. D genes are given only for firm matches. The size of a clone is reported for some rows only, either as once, few or many, or as a class for expanded clones.

TRBV7-9	.	TRBD2	TRBJ2-7	TGTGCCAGCAGCTTAGAAGCGGGAGGGCTGTACTTC	CASSLEAGGLYF
TRBV5-1	few	TRBD1	TRBJ1-6	TGCGCCAGCAGCTGGGACAGAAACCCTAATTCACCCCTCCACTTT	CASSWDRNPNSPLHF
TRBV24-1	.	TRBD2	TRBJ2-2	TGTGCCACCACCTCCGGGACTAGCGGTACCGGGGAGCTGTTTTTT	CATTSGTSGTGELFF
TRBV20-1	many	TRBD2	TRBJ2-3	TGCAGTGCTAGAGCGGCTAGCGGATTTGTTACAGATACGCAGTATTTT	CSARAASGFVTDTQYF
TRBV12-3/TRBV12-4	few	TRBD2	TRBJ2-1	TGTGCCAGCAGGGGCGGGGGACCTGGCAATGAGCAGTTCTTC	CASRGGGPGNEQFF
TRBV28	many	.	TRBJ2-1	TGTGCCAGCAGTTTGTTTTCAGGGGAGCAGTTCTTC	CASSLFSGEQFF
TRBV12-3/TRBV12-4	many	.	TRBJ2-7	TGTGCCAGCAGTTTCTCGACCTACGAGCAGTACTTC	CASSFSTYEQYF
TRBV27	.	TRBD2	TRBJ2-5	TGTGCCAGCAGCCAGACTAGCGGGGCCGTGAGGGAGACCCAGTACTTC	CASSQTSGAVRETQYF
TRBV6-1	few	TRBD1	TRBJ1-6	TGTGCCAGCAGTACCCAACAGGGGGATAATTCACCCCTCCACTTT	CASSTQQGDNSPLHF
TRBV29-1	many	TRBD1	TRBJ2-7	TGCAGCGTTGAAGATCCGACAGGGTACTACGAGCAGTACTTC	CSVEDPTGYYEQYF
TRBV28	.	TRBD1	TRBJ1-5	TGTGCCAGCAGTCGTACAGGGGTGGGCAATCAGCCCCAGCATTTT	CASSRTGVGNQPQHF
TRBV7-7	.	TRBD1	TRBJ2-3	TGTGCTAGCAGCCCTGGGACAGGGGCGGGGGATACGCAGTATTTT	CASSPGTGAGDTQYF
TRBV28	.	.	TRBJ2-5	TGTGCCAGCAGTTTATATGGCAGCCAAGAGACCCAGTACTTC	CASSLYGSQETQYF
TRBV23-1	.	.	TRBJ2-7	TGCGCCAGCCCGCTAGAGGGACCACACGAGCAGTACTTC	CASPLEGPHEQYF
TRBV13	.	.	TRBJ1-6	TGTGCCAGCATTCGCGCGGGAGATGTCGGTTCACCCCTCCACTTT	CASIRAGDVGSPLHF
TRBV9	many	.	TRBJ2-4	TGTGCCAGCAGCGGGGGGGCCAAAAACATTCAGTACTTC	CASSGGAKNIQYF
TRBV5-4	once	TRBD2	TRBJ2-3	TGTGCCAGCAGCTTGCGTCGCGGCGGGGGGGCCCTTGATACGCAGTATTTT	CASSLRRGGGALDTQYF